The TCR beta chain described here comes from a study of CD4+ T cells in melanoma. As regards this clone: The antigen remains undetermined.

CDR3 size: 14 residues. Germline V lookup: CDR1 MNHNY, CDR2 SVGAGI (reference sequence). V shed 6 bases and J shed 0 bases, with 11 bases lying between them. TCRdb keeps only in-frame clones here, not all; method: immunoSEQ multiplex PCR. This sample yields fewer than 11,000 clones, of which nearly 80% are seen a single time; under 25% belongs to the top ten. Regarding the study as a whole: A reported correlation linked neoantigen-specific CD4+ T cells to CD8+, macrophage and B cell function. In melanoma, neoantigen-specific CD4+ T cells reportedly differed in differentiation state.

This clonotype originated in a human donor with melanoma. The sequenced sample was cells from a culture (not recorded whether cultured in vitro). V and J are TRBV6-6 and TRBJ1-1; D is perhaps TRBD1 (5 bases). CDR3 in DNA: TGTGCCAGCAGGACCACGGACATGAACACTGAAGCTTTCTTT. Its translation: CASRTTDMNTEAFF.